This is a list of T cell receptor beta chains from one sample in a study of blood T cell repertoires in COVID-19. Profiled with immunoSEQ multiplex PCR; TCRdb holds only in-frame clones, not every one. Of roughly 200,000 clones listed, around 87% are singletons. The sequencing input was peripheral blood. The receptors were gathered from a man aged 55-75 years with acute or convalescent COVID-19. The CDR3 runs from the conserved cysteine through the conserved F or W. Fields, in order: D gene, J gene, clone size, V gene, CDR3 protein, CDR3 DNA. A D gene is named only where the DNA matches it firmly. Not all rows give a size; the values are once, few, many and, for expanded clones, a class.

>TRBD1|TRBJ1-2|.|TRBV11-2
CASSLGESGQGRDGYTF
TGTGCCAGCAGCTTAGGGGAATCCGGACAGGGAAGGGATGGCTACACCTTC
>.|TRBJ1-2|.|TRBV6-6
CASSLDSFNYGYTF
TGTGCCAGCAGCCTGGACAGCTTTAACTATGGCTACACCTTC
>TRBD1|TRBJ2-2|.|TRBV7-2
CASTLRENGQGATTGELFF
TGTGCCAGCACCCTCCGCGAAAATGGACAGGGGGCCACCACCGGGGAGCTGTTTTTT
>TRBD1|TRBJ2-5|.|TRBV19
CASSTGGQGGETQYF
TGTGCCAGTAGTACAGGGGGACAGGGCGGAGAGACCCAGTACTTC
>.|TRBJ1-6|.|TRBV7-9
CASSPEGSSYNSPLHF
TGTGCCAGCAGCCCGGAGGGCAGCTCCTATAATTCACCCCTCCACTTT
>TRBD1|TRBJ1-4|few|TRBV19
CASMRTGGGEKLFF
TGTGCCAGTATGAGGACAGGGGGAGGCGAAAAACTGTTTTTT
>.|TRBJ2-7|.|TRBV3-1/TRBV3-2
CASSQGTTWGEQYF
TGTGCCAGCAGCCAGGGGACAACCTGGGGGGAGCAGTACTTC
>TRBD1|TRBJ2-7|few|TRBV15
CATSRDRSRDEQYF
TGTGCCACCAGCAGGGACAGGTCTAGGGACGAGCAGTACTTC
>TRBD1|TRBJ1-3|.|TRBV18
CASSAGTAGNTIYF
TGTGCCAGCTCAGCCGGGACAGCTGGAAACACCATATATTTT
>TRBD2|TRBJ2-1|.|TRBV10-2
CASSDHGLADYNEQFF
TGCGCCAGCAGTGACCACGGACTAGCGGATTACAATGAGCAGTTCTTC
>.|TRBJ1-1|.|TRBV5-4
CASSQPREGGEAFF
TGTGCCAGCAGCCAGCCCAGGGAAGGGGGTGAAGCTTTCTTT
>.|TRBJ1-1|.|TRBV29-1
CSVDVTVTEAFF
TGCAGCGTTGATGTAACAGTCACTGAAGCTTTCTTT
>.|TRBJ1-1|.|TRBV6-5
CAARVNTEAFF
TGTGCCGCCCGGGTCAACACTGAAGCTTTCTTT
>.|TRBJ2-3|.|TRBV29-1
CSVATRLGTDTQYF
TGCAGCGTGGCGACCCGGCTAGGCACAGATACGCAGTATTTT
>TRBD1|TRBJ2-6|once|TRBV11-3
CASSPGWDRGPGANVLTF
TGTGCCAGCAGCCCGGGGTGGGACAGGGGGCCTGGGGCCAACGTCCTGACTTTC
>TRBD1|TRBJ2-7|.|TRBV5-8
CASSPPGTGGYEQYF
TGTGCCAGCAGCCCCCCCGGGACAGGGGGCTACGAGCAGTACTTC
>.|TRBJ2-7|.|TRBV9
CASSVGPGVYEQYF
TGTGCCAGCAGCGTAGGCCCAGGGGTCTACGAGCAGTACTTC
>.|TRBJ2-2|.|TRBV7-6
CASSLPREPNTGELFF
TGTGCCAGCAGCCTCCCAAGGGAGCCGAACACCGGGGAGCTGTTTTTT
>.|TRBJ2-7|.|TRBV4-1
CASSQGATSQYEQYF
TGCGCCAGCAGCCAAGGGGCCACCTCCCAATACGAGCAGTACTTC
>TRBD1|TRBJ1-5|.|TRBV6-2/TRBV6-3
CASSPRGTGVGQPQHF
TGTGCCAGCAGTCCCCGCGGGACAGGGGTGGGTCAGCCCCAGCATTTT
>.|TRBJ2-6|once|TRBV5-1
CASSPGTGSGANVLTF
TGCGCCAGCAGCCCAGGTACGGGGAGTGGGGCCAACGTCCTGACTTTC
>TRBD1|TRBJ1-4|.|TRBV5-1
CASSLTGTANEKLFF
TGCGCCAGCAGCTTGACCGGGACAGCTAATGAAAAACTGTTTTTT
>.|TRBJ1-1|.|TRBV4-3
CASSQDPRGGVNTEAFF
TGCGCCAGCAGCCAAGACCCTCGGGGGGGCGTGAACACTGAAGCTTTCTTT
>.|TRBJ1-2|.|TRBV5-4
CASSLALRRGRESGYTF
TGTGCCAGCAGCTTGGCCCTTAGGAGGGGCCGTGAAAGTGGCTACACCTTC
>TRBD1|TRBJ2-2|.|TRBV6-4
CASSVRTGGPNTGELFF
TGTGCCAGCAGTGTGAGAACAGGGGGCCCGAACACCGGGGAGCTGTTTTTT
>.|TRBJ2-1|.|TRBV28
CASSLLNSYNEQFF
TGTGCCAGCAGTTTATTGAACAGCTACAATGAGCAGTTCTTC
>.|TRBJ2-3|few|TRBV3-1/TRBV3-2
CASSQGGGATDTQYF
TGTGCCAGCAGCCAAGGAGGGGGGGCCACAGATACGCAGTATTTT
>TRBD1|TRBJ2-2|once|TRBV7-3
CASSSSPTGAAGELFF
TGTGCCAGCAGCTCAAGTCCGACAGGGGCGGCCGGGGAGCTGTTTTTT
>TRBD1|TRBJ1-2|.|TRBV6-5
CASSRDRDDYGYTF
TGTGCCAGCAGCCGGGACAGGGACGACTATGGCTACACCTTC
>TRBD1|TRBJ1-1|once|TRBV28
CASSSLGQGWTEAFF
TGTGCCAGCAGTTCCCTCGGACAGGGATGGACTGAAGCTTTCTTT
>TRBD1|TRBJ2-2|.|TRBV5-1
CASSPRDRGAANTGELFF
TGCGCCAGCAGCCCCCGGGACAGGGGGGCGGCGAACACCGGGGAGCTGTTTTTT
>TRBD2|TRBJ2-7|once|TRBV11-2
CASSLVPSGGAGEQYF
TGTGCCAGCAGCTTAGTGCCTAGCGGGGGGGCCGGGGAGCAGTACTTC
>TRBD2|TRBJ2-3|.|TRBV5-4
CASSLGSGGDTQYF
TGTGCCAGCAGCTTGGGTAGCGGGGGAGATACGCAGTATTTT
>TRBD1|TRBJ1-2|.|TRBV6-2/TRBV6-3
CASSSQGDRGLGGYTF
TGTGCCAGCAGTTCTCAGGGGGACAGGGGGCTTGGTGGCTACACCTTC
>TRBD2|TRBJ2-1|.|TRBV9
CASSVNLAGGPGFF
TGTGCCAGCAGCGTAAATCTAGCGGGGGGGCCGGGGTTCTTC
>TRBD1|TRBJ1-1|.|TRBV10-2
CASSGSDRGVTEAFF
TGCGCCAGCAGTGGGAGTGACAGGGGAGTCACTGAAGCTTTCTTT
>.|TRBJ1-1|few|TRBV29-1
CSVGVNTEAFF
TGCAGCGTGGGAGTGAACACTGAAGCTTTCTTT
>.|TRBJ1-4|.|TRBV27
CASRLTGRRTTNEKLFF
TGTGCCAGCCGTCTTACAGGGCGCCGGACGACGAATGAAAAACTGTTTTTT
>TRBD2|TRBJ2-3|.|TRBV19
CASSGAGATTDTQYF
TGTGCCAGTAGTGGAGCGGGGGCCACCACAGATACGCAGTATTTT
>.|TRBJ1-1|.|TRBV9
CASSSTHTEAFF
TGTGCCAGCAGCTCCACACACACTGAAGCTTTCTTT
>TRBD1|TRBJ1-2|.|TRBV11-2
CASSPGISGTGEGYTF
TGTGCCAGCAGCCCCGGAATCAGTGGGACAGGGGAGGGCTACACCTTC
>TRBD2|TRBJ2-2|.|TRBV6-2/TRBV6-3
CASSRGAGLVNTGELFF
TGTGCCAGCAGTAGAGGGGCGGGACTAGTGAACACCGGGGAGCTGTTTTTT
>.|TRBJ2-5|.|TRBV7-6
CASSPFGWAGPQETQYF
TGTGCCAGCAGCCCCTTCGGGTGGGCGGGGCCCCAAGAGACCCAGTACTTC